These 21 T cell receptor beta chains were all obtained from the same sample, sequenced in a study of OX40 agonist ivuxolimab in advanced cancers. The library was made by the immunoSEQ multiplex PCR assay. This immuneACCESS table, as held by TCRdb, lists in-frame sequences with V and J called but not all clones. Of the missing ones, under half trace to an unresolved V gene in checked studies; the others have no known cause. The sample contains about 62,000 clones, approximately 88% of them found a single time. Just over 0.75% of the sample lies in the top ten. The sequences come from CD4+ or CD8+ T cells sorted from blood, collected in a trial of the OX40 agonist ivuxolimab. Receptors were obtained from an adult with an advanced solid tumor such as melanoma, head and neck, liver or kidney cancer.

The rearrangement joins TRBV7-9 to TRBJ2-1, with 13 bases matching TRBD2. Germline trimming cut 3 bases from V and 9 bases from J; bases unmatched to any gene: 5. This CDR3 is 15 amino acids long. Looked up from germline, CDR1 is SEHNR and CDR2 is FQNEAQ (reference sequence). This CDR3 is CASSFVGTSGVEQFF. CDR3 sequence (DNA): TGTGCCAGCAGCTTTGTAGGGACTAGCGGGGTTGAGCAGTTCTTC.

The chain uses TRBV27 and TRBJ2-6, with D possibly matching TRBD2 (5 bases). This CDR3 spans 15 amino acids. With 10 bases removed from V and 4 bases from J, the gap between germline ends came to 17 bases. Germline loops: CDR1 MNHEY, CDR2 SMNVEV (reference sequence). The CDR3 here is CATRTPAAGANVLTF. CDR3 nucleotides: TGTGCCACTCGCACCCCAGCGGCAGGGGCCAACGTCCTGACTTTC.

V usage is TRBV10-3 and J usage is TRBJ2-1; weak D call: TRBD2 (6 bases). V shed 2 bases and J shed 0 bases, with 11 bases lying between them. This CDR3 is built from 16 residues. The germline V gene encodes CDR1 ENHRY and CDR2 SYGVKD. Here the CDR3 DNA reads TGTGCCATCAGTGAGCCGGACTACAGCTCCTACAATGAGCAGTTCTTC. Its protein product is CAISEPDYSSYNEQFF.

This clone was seen once. CDR3 sequence reads: CSVDAQGTEAFF. The DNA of the CDR3 is TGCAGCGTCGATGCCCAGGGCACTGAAGCTTTCTTT. The J gene is TRBJ1-1, the V gene TRBV29-1, with D possibly TRBD1 on 5 matching bases. This CDR3 has 12 amino acids. Trimming shortened V by 6 bases and J by 4 bases, and 12 bases separated the two germline ends. The germline CDR1 and CDR2 sequences are SQVTM and ANQGSEA.

This chain connects TRBV28 to TRBJ1-2; TRBD1 might be the D (5 bases). The CDR3 runs 11 residues. The germline V and J ends were trimmed by 6 bases and 3 bases, with 5 bases remaining between them. Germline V gene data show CDR1 as MDHEN and CDR2 as SYDVKM. This chain's CDR3 is CASRGDYGYTF. CDR3 nucleotide sequence: TGTGCCAGCAGAGGGGACTATGGCTACACCTTC.

This clone has a single count. The chain uses TRBV28 and TRBJ2-1, with TRBD1 as a possible D gene (5 bases). The CDR3 consists of 14 residues. Germline CDR1 MDHEN, CDR2 SYDVKM. The V end was cut by 7 bases, the J end by 3 bases, with 13 bases between. The CDR3 DNA reads TGTGCCAGCAAAAACCAGGACATCTACAATGAGCAGTTCTTC. Its translation is CASKNQDIYNEQFF.

The chain has TRBV11-2 and TRBJ2-7, with a tentative D call TRBD2 (8 bases). Germline CDR1 and CDR2: SGHAT and FQNNGV. The CDR3 spans 16 residues. V lost 5 bases and J lost 1, with 18 bases in between. The CDR3 reads CASSRQGGGGSYEQYF. CDR3 coding DNA: TGTGCCAGCAGCCGCCAGGGGGGCGGGGGGTCCTACGAGCAGTACTTC.

The chain employs TRBV28 and TRBJ1-5; 8 bases map to TRBD1. Trimming removed 6 bases from V and 5 bases from J; junction bases left unmatched: 9. Per the germline V gene, CDR1 is MDHEN and CDR2 is SYDVKM. The CDR3 loop spans 15 amino acids. Here the CDR3 reads CASRADRGRDQPQHF. The CDR3 DNA reads as TGTGCCAGCAGGGCCGACAGGGGTAGGGATCAGCCCCAGCATTTT.

The V and J genes are TRBV4-1 and TRBJ1-2; D is perhaps TRBD1 (6 bases). The ends were cut back, 0 bases at V and 4 bases at J, with 21 bases in the middle. The CDR3 contains 18 residues. Per the germline V gene, CDR1 is MGHRA and CDR2 is YSYEKL. CDR3 region: CASSQDWGTPQEFYGYTF. The CDR3, as DNA: TGCGCCAGCAGCCAAGATTGGGGGACACCGCAAGAGTTCTATGGCTACACCTTC.

The genes are TRBV28 and TRBJ2-7, with 9 nucleotides matching TRBD2. The V gene's germline CDR1 is MDHEN and CDR2 SYDVKM. The CDR3 has 15 amino acids. Trimming at V came to 10 bases and at J to 7 bases, leaving 17 bases not matched to a gene. This chain's CDR3 is CATLELAGGRREQYF. The CDR3 coding sequence is TGTGCCACCCTTGAATTGGCGGGGGGGCGTCGAGAGCAGTACTTC.

This chain uses TRBV11-2 with TRBJ1-1, with a possible D match to TRBD1 (6 bases). With 5 bases removed from V and 2 bases from J, the gap between germline ends came to 18 bases. The CDR3 contains 16 residues. Germline assignment: CDR1 SGHAT and CDR2 FQNNGV. CDR3 in amino acids: CASSRTWGGSNTEAFF. CDR3 in DNA: TGTGCCAGCAGCCGGACCTGGGGGGGCAGCAACACTGAAGCTTTCTTT.

The rearrangement uses TRBV19 and TRBJ1-5; tentative D call: TRBD1 (5 bases). Trimming removed 3 bases from V and 2 bases from J, with 14 bases in between. This CDR3 has 16 residues. The germline V gene encodes CDR1 LNHDA and CDR2 SQIVND (reference sequence). In DNA, the CDR3 is TGTGCCAGTAGTATGTCCGGGGGGACGGGCAATCAGCCCCAGCATTTT. As protein: CASSMSGGTGNQPQHF. Complete variable domain (other parts from reference TRBV19 and TRBJ1-5): DGGITQSPKYLFRKEGQNVTLSCEQNLNHDAMYWYRQDPGQGLRLIYYSQIVNDFQKGDIAEGYSVSREKKESFPLTVTSAQKNPTAFYLCASSMSGGTGNQPQHFGDGTRLSIL.

The rearrangement joins TRBV7-2 to TRBJ1-6; unclear D gene. Germline V gene lookup returns CDR1 SGHTA and CDR2 FQGNSA. CDR3 length equals 16 residues. The V gene lost 2 bases and the J gene lost 0 bases, with 8 bases spanning the gap. CDR3 DNA sequence: TGTGCCAGCAGCTTATACACCAGCTCCTATAATTCACCCCTCCACTTT. Its protein product is CASSLYTSSYNSPLHF.

This clone showed up just a few times. The chain has TRBV6-5 and TRBJ2-7; tentatively, D is TRBD1 or TRBD2 (7 bases each). V lost 4 bases, J lost 4 bases, and 20 bases lay in between. This CDR3 has 16 amino acids. Germline CDR1 and CDR2: MNHEY and SVGAGI. CDR3 residues: CASSSPGSGGGYEQYF. The CDR3, as DNA: TGTGCCAGCAGTTCCCCGGGTTCAGGGGGAGGGTACGAGCAGTACTTC.

V usage is TRBV25-1 and J usage is TRBJ1-2, with TRBD1 identical over 9 bases. CDR3 size: 13 residues. Trimming took 5 bases from V and 8 from J; bases not matched to a gene: 6. In germline, CDR1 is MGHDK, CDR2 SYGVNS. In DNA, the CDR3 is TGTGCCAGCAGTAAGGGACAGGGCGGAGGCTACACCTTC. Protein product: CASSKGQGGGYTF.

This chain connects TRBV10-3 to TRBJ2-1, with unresolved D. The V and J ends lost 6 bases and 1 base respectively, with 10 bases between them. The CDR3 runs 14 residues. From germline, CDR1 is ENHRY and CDR2 SYGVKD. This CDR3 is CAIRETHSYNEQFF. The CDR3 nucleotides read TGTGCCATCAGAGAGACTCATTCCTACAATGAGCAGTTCTTC.

This chain joins TRBV9 and TRBJ2-2; a possible D gene is TRBD2 (6 bases). Trimming left V 0 bases short and J 0 bases short, with 12 bases between. Germline-derived CDR1 and CDR2 are SGDLS and YYNGEE. CDR3 length equals 17 residues. CDR3 in DNA: TGTGCCAGCAGCGTAGGGGGGGACGCCTCGAACACCGGGGAGCTGTTTTTT. Amino acid sequence: CASSVGGDASNTGELFF. The variable domain in full, completed from reference TRBV9 and TRBJ2-2, reads DSGVTQTPKHLITATGQRVTLRCSPRSGDLSVYWYQQSLDQGLQFLIQYYNGEERAKGNILERFSAQQFPDLHSELNLSSLELGDSALYFCASSVGGDASNTGELFFGEGSRLTVL.

The chain links TRBV9 to TRBJ2-3; either TRBD1 or TRBD2 may fit D (6 bases each). The germline V and J ends were trimmed by 3 bases and 0 bases, with 11 bases remaining between them. The CDR3 length is 15 residues. Germline V CDR1 and CDR2: SGDLS, YYNGEE. Written as DNA, the CDR3 is TGTGCCAGCAGCGGGAGGAGGGGGAGCACAGATACGCAGTATTTT. Residues: CASSGRRGSTDTQYF.

A few counts support this clone. The CDR3 bases are TGTGCCAGCAGCACACAACAGAACACTGAAGCTTTCTTT. Protein: CASSTQQNTEAFF. This chain links TRBV9 with TRBJ1-1; no definite D call. Germline V CDR1 and CDR2: SGDLS, YYNGEE. This CDR3 has 13 amino acids. Trimming stripped 4 bases from V and 1 base from J, with 8 bases between.

The chain couples TRBV4-2 to TRBJ1-2; 7 bases map to TRBD1. V was clipped by 5 bases and J by 4 bases; unmatched bases: 10. Germline V gene sequence: CDR1 LGHNA, CDR2 YNFKEQ. The CDR3 is 15 amino acids. The CDR3 reads CASSEGGGTVYGYTF. DNA for the CDR3: TGTGCCAGCAGCGAGGGAGGAGGGACAGTCTATGGCTACACCTTC.

The rearrangement joins TRBV10-3 to TRBJ2-1, with 8 bases aligning to TRBD2. The length of the CDR3 is 15 residues. Germline assignment: CDR1 ENHRY and CDR2 SYGVKD. Unmatched junction bases numbered 6, after V lost 3 bases and J lost 5 bases. CDR3 DNA sequence: TGTGCCATCAGTGAACGTAGCGGGATTCACAATGAGCAGTTCTTC. It yields the protein CAISERSGIHNEQFF.